This record concerns one T cell receptor (beta chain) sequence. Antigen specificity is unknown. This sample is part of a study of beta chain features in type 1 diabetes. Expressed TCRB transcripts were sequenced because the entire RNA isolate underwent reverse transcription. Naive, central memory and regulatory T cell samples yielded roughly 3.6 million reads on average. Generated by immunoSEQ multiplex PCR, the TCRdb table keeps only in-frame clones and is missing some. The data hold about 250,000 clones, with roughly 15% observed a single time. Findings and limits, study-wide: Cells with high TCR expression could be over-represented when cDNA is sequenced. Comparison showed that naive, central memory and Treg TCRB repertoires appeared more similar among patients than among healthy donors.

Donors underwent one heparinised blood draw, about 0.12 L on average. This TCR was sampled from a woman in her thirties or forties in good health. Material for sequencing was naive CD4+ T cells from blood.

Here the CDR3 reads CASSRDRERTDTQYF. CDR3 in DNA: TGTGCCAGCTCAAGAGACAGGGAGAGAACAGATACGCAGTATTTT. This chain connects TRBV18 to TRBJ2-3; 7 bases line up with TRBD1. Germline loops: CDR1 KGHSH, CDR2 LQKENI. V gave up 5 bases and J gave up 3 bases; unmatched junction bases: 8. The CDR3 totals 15 residues.